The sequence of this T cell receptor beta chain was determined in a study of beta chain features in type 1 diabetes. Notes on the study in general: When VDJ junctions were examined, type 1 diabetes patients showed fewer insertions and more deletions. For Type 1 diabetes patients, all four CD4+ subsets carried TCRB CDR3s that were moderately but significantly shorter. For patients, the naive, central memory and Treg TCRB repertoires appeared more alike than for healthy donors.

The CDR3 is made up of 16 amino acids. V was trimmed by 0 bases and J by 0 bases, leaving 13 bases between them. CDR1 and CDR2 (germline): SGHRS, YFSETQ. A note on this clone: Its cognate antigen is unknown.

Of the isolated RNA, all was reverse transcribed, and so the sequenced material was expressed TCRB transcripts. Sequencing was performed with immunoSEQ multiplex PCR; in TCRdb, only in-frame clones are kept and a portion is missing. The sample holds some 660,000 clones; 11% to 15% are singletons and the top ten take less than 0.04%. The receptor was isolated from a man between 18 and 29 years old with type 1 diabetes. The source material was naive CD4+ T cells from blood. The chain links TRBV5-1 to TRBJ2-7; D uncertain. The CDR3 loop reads CASSLGPNHNSYEQYF. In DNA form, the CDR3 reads TGCGCCAGCAGCTTGGGGCCGAACCATAACTCCTACGAGCAGTACTTC.